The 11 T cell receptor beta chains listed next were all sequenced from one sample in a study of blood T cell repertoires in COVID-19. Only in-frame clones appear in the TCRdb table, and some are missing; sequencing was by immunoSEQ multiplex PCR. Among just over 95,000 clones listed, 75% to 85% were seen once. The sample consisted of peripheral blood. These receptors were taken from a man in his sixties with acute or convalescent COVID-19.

The CDR3 reads CATSDSGTGAVEQFF. In DNA form, the CDR3 reads TGTGCCACCAGTGATTCCGGGACAGGGGCCGTGGAGCAGTTCTTC. V usage is TRBV24-1 and J usage is TRBJ2-1; 10 bases are shared with TRBD1. Trimming cost V 2 bases and J 10 bases; bases outside gene matches: 7. Germline V lookup: CDR1 KGHDR, CDR2 SFDVKD. The CDR3 contains 15 residues.

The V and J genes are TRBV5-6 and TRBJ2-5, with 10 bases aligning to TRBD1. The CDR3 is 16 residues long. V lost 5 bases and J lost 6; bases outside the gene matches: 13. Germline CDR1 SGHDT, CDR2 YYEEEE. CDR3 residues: CASSFYGTGATKTQYF. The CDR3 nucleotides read TGTGCCAGCAGTTTCTATGGGACAGGGGCCACGAAGACCCAGTACTTC.

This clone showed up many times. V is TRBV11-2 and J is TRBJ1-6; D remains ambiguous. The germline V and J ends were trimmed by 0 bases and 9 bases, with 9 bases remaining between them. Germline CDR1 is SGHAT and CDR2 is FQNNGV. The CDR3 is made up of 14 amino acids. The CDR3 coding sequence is TGTGCCAGCAGCTTAGATAGTGGAGTTTCACCCCTCCACTTT. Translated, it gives CASSLDSGVSPLHF. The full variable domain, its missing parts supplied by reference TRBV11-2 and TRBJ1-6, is EAGVAQSPRYKIIEKRQSVAFWCNPISGHATLYWYQQILGQGPKLLIQFQNNGVVDDSQLPKDRFSAERLKGVDSTLKIQPAKLEDSAVYLCASSLDSGVSPLHFGNGTRLTVT.

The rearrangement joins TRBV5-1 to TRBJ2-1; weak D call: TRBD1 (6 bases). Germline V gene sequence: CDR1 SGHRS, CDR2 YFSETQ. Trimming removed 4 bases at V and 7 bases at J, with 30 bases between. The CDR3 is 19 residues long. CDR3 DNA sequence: TGCGCCAGCAGCCCCAACTTAGACTGGACAGCCAGTCGACAGAATGAGCAGTTCTTC. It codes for CASSPNLDWTASRQNEQFF. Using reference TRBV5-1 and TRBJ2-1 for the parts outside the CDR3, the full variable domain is KAGVTQTPRYLIKTRGQQVTLSCSPISGHRSVSWYQQTPGQGLQFLFEYFSETQRNKGNFPGRFSGRQFSNSRSEMNVSTLELGDSALYLCASSPNLDWTASRQNEQFFGPGTRLTVL.

This CDR3 is CASEIQGTSTDTQYF. CDR3 bases: TGCGCCAGCGAGATTCAGGGAACTAGCACAGATACGCAGTATTTT. This chain links TRBV5-1 with TRBJ2-3; a weak D match, TRBD1 (5 bases). The ends were cut back, 7 bases at V and 0 bases at J, with 15 bases in the middle. CDR3 size: 15 residues. Germline V lookup: CDR1 SGHRS, CDR2 YFSETQ.

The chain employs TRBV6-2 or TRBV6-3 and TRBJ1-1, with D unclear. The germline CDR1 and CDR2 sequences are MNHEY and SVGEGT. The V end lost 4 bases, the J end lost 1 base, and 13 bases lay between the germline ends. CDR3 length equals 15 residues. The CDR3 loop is CASSSLWQSNTEAFF. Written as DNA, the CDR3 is TGTGCCAGCAGTTCCCTTTGGCAATCGAACACTGAAGCTTTCTTT.

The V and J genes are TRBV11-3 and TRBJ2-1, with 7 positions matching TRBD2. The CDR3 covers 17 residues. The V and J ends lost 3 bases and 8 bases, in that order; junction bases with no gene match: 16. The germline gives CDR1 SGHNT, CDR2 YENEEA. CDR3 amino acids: CASSFGGREREADEQFF. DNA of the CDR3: TGTGCCAGCAGCTTTGGTGGGCGGGAGAGGGAAGCCGATGAGCAGTTCTTC.

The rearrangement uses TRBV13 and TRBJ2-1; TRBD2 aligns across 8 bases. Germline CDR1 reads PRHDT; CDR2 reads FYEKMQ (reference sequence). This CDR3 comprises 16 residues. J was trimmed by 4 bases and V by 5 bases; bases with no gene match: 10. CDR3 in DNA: TGTGCCAGCAGCCTCTCTACTAGCGGAGTATACAATGAGCAGTTCTTC. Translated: CASSLSTSGVYNEQFF. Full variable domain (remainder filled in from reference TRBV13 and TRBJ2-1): AAGVIQSPRHLIKEKRETATLKCYPIPRHDTVYWYQQGPGQDPQFLISFYEKMQSDKGSIPDRFSAQQFSDYHSELNMSSLELGDSALYFCASSLSTSGVYNEQFFGPGTRLTVL.

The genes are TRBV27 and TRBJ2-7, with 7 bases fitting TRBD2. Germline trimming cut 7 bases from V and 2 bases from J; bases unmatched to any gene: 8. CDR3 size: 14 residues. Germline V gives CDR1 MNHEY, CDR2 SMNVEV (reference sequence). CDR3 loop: CASNSAGTTYEQYF. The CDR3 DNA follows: TGTGCCAGCAATTCCGCCGGGACTACCTACGAGCAGTACTTC.

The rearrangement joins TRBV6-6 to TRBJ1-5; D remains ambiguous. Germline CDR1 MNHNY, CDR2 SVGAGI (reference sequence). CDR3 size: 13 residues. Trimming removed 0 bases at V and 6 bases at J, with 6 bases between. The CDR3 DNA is TGTGCCAGCAGTTACTCGTCGGGTCAGCCCCAGCATTTT. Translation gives CASSYSSGQPQHF.

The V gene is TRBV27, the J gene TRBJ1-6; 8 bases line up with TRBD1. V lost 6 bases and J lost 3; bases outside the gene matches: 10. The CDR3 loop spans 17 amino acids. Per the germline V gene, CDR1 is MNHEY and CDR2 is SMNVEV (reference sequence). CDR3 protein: CASRLTGGNLYNSPLHF. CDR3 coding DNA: TGTGCCAGCAGATTAACAGGGGGTAATCTCTATAATTCACCCCTCCACTTT.